This T cell receptor (beta chain) stems from a study of T cell responses to AZD1222 COVID-19 vaccine. General study results and limits: Close to half of all spike-specific TCRs reportedly target regions of the variants that are unmutated.

Sequencing was performed with immunoSEQ multiplex PCR; in TCRdb, only in-frame clones are kept and a portion is missing. The data contain about 75,000 clones, about 91% of them singletons. A note on this clone: Its antigen is as yet unknown.

Germline lookup yields CDR1 SGHDN and CDR2 FVKESK. The V end was cut by 2 bases, the J end by 4 bases, with 14 bases between. The CDR3 sequence is 15 residues long. The sample here was peripheral blood, taken 28 days after the second dose of the MenACWY control vaccine. V is TRBV14 and J is TRBJ1-1; possible D gene TRBD1, 5 bases. This clonotype originated in an adult who received the MenACWY meningococcal vaccine as a control. The CDR3 loop reads CASSQSRGWGTEAFF. The CDR3 DNA follows: TGTGCCAGCAGCCAATCAAGGGGATGGGGCACTGAAGCTTTCTTT.